This paragraph covers one TCR beta chain sequence. Antigen unknown. This same CDR3 is encoded by further DNA sequences in the sample. V lost 3 bases, J lost 0 bases, and 4 bases lay in between. The CDR3 contains 13 residues. CDR1 is KGHSH and CDR2 is LQKENI in the germline V gene. Some clones are missing from TCRdb's copy, which holds only in-frame ones; the method was immunoSEQ multiplex PCR. Altogether approximately 120,000 clones are present, roughly nine tenths being singletons, with the ten largest covering approximately 7.6%. These data originate in a study of T cell responses to AZD1222 COVID-19 vaccine. On the study more broadly: Second doses that came at about 4 or about 12 weeks were put together. Study outcomes and limitations: Seropositivity was recorded at baseline in only a handful of AZD1222 recipients.

The rearrangement uses TRBV18 and TRBJ2-3; D unclear. The sequence derives from an adult in good health. The sequencing used peripheral blood, collected on day 0 of AZD1222 vaccination. This chain's CDR3 is CASSPPSTDTQYF. Written as DNA, the CDR3 is TGTGCCAGCTCACCCCCTAGCACAGATACGCAGTATTTT.